These 7 T cell receptor beta chains originate from one sample sequenced in a study of T cell repertoires in cytomegalovirus infection. One entry per CDR3 protein, called by TCRdb with MiXCR from the reads. Of fewer than 200,000 distinct CDR3 sequences in the sample, about 20% are singletons; the top ten hold roughly 27%. Their cognate antigens are unknown. The sequenced sample was CD8+ T cells from cultured PBMCs, obtained from culture after CMV antigen stimulation. The origin of the receptors is a human donor in good health (CMV status not recorded). Some clones in this sample may be carry-over from other donors' samples.

This clonotype appeared a few times. J is TRBJ1-2 and V is TRBV27; 7 bases agree with TRBD1. Trimming at V came to 5 bases and at J to 7 bases, leaving 10 bases not matched to a gene. The CDR3 is made up of 14 amino acids. In germline, CDR1 is MNHEY, CDR2 SMNVEV (reference sequence). The DNA of the CDR3 is TGTGCCAGCAGTACAGGAAGCAGGGGGATTGGCTACACCTTC. Protein: CASSTGSRGIGYTF.

This clonotype was seen only a few times. This chain uses TRBV10-3 with TRBJ2-1, with TRBD2 matching over 8 bases. After removal of 0 bases from V and 5 bases from J, the junction contained 15 bases not matched to a gene. The CDR3 has 19 residues. Per germline, CDR1 ENHRY and CDR2 SYGVKD. The CDR3 DNA reads as TGTGCCATCAGTGAGTCGTTTGCGGGGGGCCCCTTGAAGGACAATGAGCAGTTCTTC. Translating it yields CAISESFAGGPLKDNEQFF.

The chain recombines TRBV12-3 or TRBV12-4 with TRBJ2-3; D perhaps matches TRBD2 (5 bases). CDR3 size: 16 residues. V shed 3 bases and J shed 4 bases, with 17 bases lying between them. The CDR3 is CASSFGDVNWSDTQYF. In nucleotides, the CDR3 is TGTGCCAGCAGTTTCGGGGATGTTAATTGGTCAGATACGCAGTATTTT.

In this sample, this clonotype turned up a few times. The CDR3 protein is CASSLVGGQPQHF. In nucleotides, the CDR3 is TGTGCCAGCAGCTTAGTGGGGGGCCAGCCCCAGCATTTT. The chain links TRBV7-8 to TRBJ1-5; D perhaps matches TRBD1 (6 bases). This CDR3 is 13 amino acids long. The ends were cut back, 1 base at V and 7 bases at J, with 8 bases in the middle. Looked up from germline, CDR1 is SGHVS and CDR2 is FQNEAQ.

This clonotype showed up just a few times. The chain uses TRBV7-6 and TRBJ2-1; unclear D gene. Germline V gene lookup returns CDR1 SGHVS and CDR2 FNYEAQ. V lost 1 base, J lost 7 bases, and 5 bases lay in between. This CDR3 is 12 amino acids long. The chain's CDR3 is CASSLGMNEQFF. The DNA of the CDR3 is TGTGCCAGCAGCTTAGGGATGAATGAGCAGTTCTTC.

The chain couples TRBV6-2 or TRBV6-3 to TRBJ2-4, with D uncertain. The ends were cut back, 5 bases at V and 2 bases at J, with 7 bases in the middle. The germline gives CDR1 MNHEY, CDR2 SVGEGT. This CDR3 spans 13 amino acids. The CDR3 region is CASSLGSKNIQYF. The CDR3 bases are TGTGCCAGCAGTCTAGGGTCCAAAAACATTCAGTACTTC.

The chain joins TRBV27 to TRBJ2-5; 8 bases agree with TRBD1. CDR1 is MNHEY and CDR2 is SMNVEV in the germline V gene (reference sequence). This CDR3 comprises 15 residues. Germline trimming cut 4 bases from V and 4 bases from J; bases unmatched to any gene: 8. DNA of the CDR3: TGTGCCAGCAGTTCCAGGGGGCTTACGAGAGAGACCCAGTACTTC. Translation gives CASSSRGLTRETQYF.